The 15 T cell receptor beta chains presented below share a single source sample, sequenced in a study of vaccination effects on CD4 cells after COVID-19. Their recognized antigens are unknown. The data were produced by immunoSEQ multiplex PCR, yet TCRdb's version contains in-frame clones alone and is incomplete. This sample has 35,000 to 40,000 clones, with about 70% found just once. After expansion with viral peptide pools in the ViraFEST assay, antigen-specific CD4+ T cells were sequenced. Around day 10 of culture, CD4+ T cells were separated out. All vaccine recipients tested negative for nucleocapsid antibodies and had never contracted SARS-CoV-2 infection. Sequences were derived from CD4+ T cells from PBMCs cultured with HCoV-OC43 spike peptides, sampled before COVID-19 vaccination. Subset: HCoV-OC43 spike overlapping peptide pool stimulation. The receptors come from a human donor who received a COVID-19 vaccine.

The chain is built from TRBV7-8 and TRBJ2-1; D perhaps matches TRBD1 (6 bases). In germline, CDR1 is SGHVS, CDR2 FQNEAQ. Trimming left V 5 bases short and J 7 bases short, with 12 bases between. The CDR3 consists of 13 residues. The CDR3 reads CASSGRQANEQFF. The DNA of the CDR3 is TGTGCCAGCAGCGGACGACAGGCGAATGAGCAGTTCTTC.

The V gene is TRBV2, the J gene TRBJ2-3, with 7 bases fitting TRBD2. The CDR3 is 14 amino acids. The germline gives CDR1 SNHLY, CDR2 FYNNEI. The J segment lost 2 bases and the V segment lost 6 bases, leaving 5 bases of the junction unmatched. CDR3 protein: CASRTGLYTDTQYF. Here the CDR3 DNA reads TGTGCCAGCAGGACGGGACTATACACAGATACGCAGTATTTT.

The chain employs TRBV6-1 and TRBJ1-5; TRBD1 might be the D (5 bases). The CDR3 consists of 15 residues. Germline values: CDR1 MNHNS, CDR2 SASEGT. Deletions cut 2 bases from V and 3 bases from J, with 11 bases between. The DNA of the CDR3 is TGTGCCAGCAGTGAAATGTCAGGGACCAATCAGCCCCAGCATTTT. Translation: CASSEMSGTNQPQHF.

CDR3 region: CASKKNTGELFF. The CDR3 nucleotides are TGTGCCAGCAAGAAGAACACCGGGGAGCTGTTTTTT. The rearrangement joins TRBV6-6 to TRBJ2-2; D gene uncertain. Germline lookup yields CDR1 MNHNY and CDR2 SVGAGI (reference sequence). There are 12 residues in the CDR3. With 7 bases removed from V and 1 base from J, the gap between germline ends came to 4 bases.

The CDR3 reads CASSSVSYNSPLHF. The CDR3 DNA sequence: TGTGCCAGCAGTTCCGTCTCCTATAATTCACCCCTCCACTTT. This chain joins TRBV27 and TRBJ1-6, with no clear D. Germline V gene sequence: CDR1 MNHEY, CDR2 SMNVEV (reference sequence). The CDR3 length is 14 residues. Between the trimmed V and J ends, which lost 4 bases and 0 bases, there was a span of 4 bases.

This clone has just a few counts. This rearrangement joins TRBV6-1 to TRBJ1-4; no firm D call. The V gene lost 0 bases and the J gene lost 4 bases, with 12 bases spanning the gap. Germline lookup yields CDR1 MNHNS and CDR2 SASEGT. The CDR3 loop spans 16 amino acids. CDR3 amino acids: CASSEAVSGSNEKLFF. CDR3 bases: TGTGCCAGCAGTGAAGCGGTGTCGGGAAGTAATGAAAAACTGTTTTTT.

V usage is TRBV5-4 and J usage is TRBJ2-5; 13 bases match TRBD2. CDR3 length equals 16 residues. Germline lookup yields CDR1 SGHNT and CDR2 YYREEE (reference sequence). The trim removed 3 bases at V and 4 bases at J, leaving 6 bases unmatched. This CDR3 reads CASSSPGLAGRETQYF. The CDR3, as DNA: TGTGCCAGCAGCTCTCCGGGACTAGCGGGGCGAGAGACCCAGTACTTC.

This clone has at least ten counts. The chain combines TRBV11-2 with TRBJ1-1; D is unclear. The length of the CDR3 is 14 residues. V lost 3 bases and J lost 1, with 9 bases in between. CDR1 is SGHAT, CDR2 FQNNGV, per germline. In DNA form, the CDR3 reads TGTGCCAGCAGCTTTGGCTCTGCGAACACTGAAGCTTTCTTT. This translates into CASSFGSANTEAFF.

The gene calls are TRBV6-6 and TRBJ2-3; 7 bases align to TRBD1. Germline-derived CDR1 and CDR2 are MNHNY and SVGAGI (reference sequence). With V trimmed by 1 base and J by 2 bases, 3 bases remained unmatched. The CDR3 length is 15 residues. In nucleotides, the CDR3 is TGTGCCAGCAGTTACTTGGGACAGACCACAGATACGCAGTATTTT. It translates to CASSYLGQTTDTQYF.

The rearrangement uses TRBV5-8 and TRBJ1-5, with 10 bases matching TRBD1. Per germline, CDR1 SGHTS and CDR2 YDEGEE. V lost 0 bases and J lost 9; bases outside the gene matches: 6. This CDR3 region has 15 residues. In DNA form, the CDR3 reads TGTGCCAGCAGCTTGGGGACAGGGGGTTTGTTGCCCCAGCATTTT. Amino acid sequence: CASSLGTGGLLPQHF.

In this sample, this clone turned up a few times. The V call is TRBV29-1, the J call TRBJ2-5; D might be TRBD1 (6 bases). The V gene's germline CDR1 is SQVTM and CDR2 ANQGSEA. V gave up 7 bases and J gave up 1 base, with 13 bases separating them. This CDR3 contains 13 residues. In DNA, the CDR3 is TGCAGCGCTGGGGACAATGCCCAAGAGACCCAGTACTTC. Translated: CSAGDNAQETQYF. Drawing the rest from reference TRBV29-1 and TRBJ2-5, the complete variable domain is SAVISQKPSRDICQRGTSLTIQCQVDSQVTMMFWYRQQPGQSLTLIATANQGSEATYESGFVIDKFPISRPNLTFSTLTVSNMSPEDSSIYLCSAGDNAQETQYFGPGTRLLVL.

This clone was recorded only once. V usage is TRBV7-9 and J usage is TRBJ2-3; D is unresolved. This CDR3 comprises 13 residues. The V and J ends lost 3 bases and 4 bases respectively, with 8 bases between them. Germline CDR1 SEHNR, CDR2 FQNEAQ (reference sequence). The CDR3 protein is CASSFPMADTQYF. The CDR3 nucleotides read TGTGCCAGCAGCTTTCCCATGGCAGATACGCAGTATTTT.

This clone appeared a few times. CDR3 sequence: CASSGQGDTEAFF. The CDR3 DNA sequence: TGTGCCAGCAGTGGACAGGGGGATACTGAAGCTTTCTTT. The rearrangement uses TRBV2 and TRBJ1-1; 9 positions agree with TRBD1. V gave up 4 bases and J gave up 5 bases; unmatched junction bases: 2. CDR1 SNHLY and CDR2 FYNNEI come from the germline V gene. The CDR3 runs to 13 residues.

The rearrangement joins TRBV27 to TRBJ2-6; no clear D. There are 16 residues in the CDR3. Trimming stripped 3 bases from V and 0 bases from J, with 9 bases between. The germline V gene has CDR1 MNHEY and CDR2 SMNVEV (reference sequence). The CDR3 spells CASSFGLYSGANVLTF. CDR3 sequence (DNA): TGTGCCAGCAGTTTCGGGCTCTACTCTGGGGCCAACGTCCTGACTTTC.

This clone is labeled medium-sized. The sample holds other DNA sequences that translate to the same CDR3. CDR3 bases: TGTGCCTGGAGTGTACAACGGAATCAGCCCCAGCATTTT. This encodes CAWSVQRNQPQHF. The J gene is TRBJ1-5, the V gene TRBV30; D is undetermined. Germline V gene sequence: CDR1 GTSNPN, CDR2 SVGIG (reference sequence). Trimming removed 0 bases from V and 4 bases from J, with 7 bases in between. There are 13 residues in the CDR3.